Presented here are 31 T cell receptor beta chains from one specimen sequenced in a study of early T cells in non-severe SARS-CoV-2 infection. TCRdb re-derived calls from the 5' RACE reads in MiXCR, one entry per CDR3 protein. The sample consists of 75,000 to 90,000 distinct CDR3 sequences, about 9.4% of them appearing once. Sample: whole blood, taken at baseline. Receptors were obtained from an adult who was a healthcare worker with PCR-confirmed SARS-CoV-2 infection or an uninfected control (not recorded which).

This clonotype was counted many times. The chain has TRBV10-2 and TRBJ2-2; 13 bases match TRBD2. CDR3 length equals 16 residues. The trim removed 7 bases at V and 3 bases at J, leaving 5 bases unmatched. Looked up from germline, CDR1 is WSHSY and CDR2 is SAAADI. The CDR3 sequence: CASKTSGRAYTGELFF. The CDR3 region has the DNA TGCGCCAGCAAAACTAGCGGGAGGGCCTACACCGGGGAGCTGTTTTTT.

This clonotype showed up just a few times. The chain has TRBV7-8 and TRBJ2-7, with unresolved D. The germline V and J ends were trimmed by 1 base and 6 bases, with 10 bases remaining between them. Germline CDR1 is SGHVS and CDR2 is FQNEAQ. This CDR3 is built from 13 residues. CDR3: CASSLVQDTEQYF. DNA for the CDR3: TGTGCCAGCAGCTTAGTTCAGGATACCGAGCAGTACTTC.

This clonotype was found a few times. The chain couples TRBV24-1 to TRBJ2-5, with a weak D call TRBD1 (6 bases). The CDR3 length is 16 residues. Trimming stripped 3 bases from V and 0 bases from J, with 13 bases between. Per the germline V gene, CDR1 is KGHDR and CDR2 is SFDVKD. CDR3 amino acids: CATSDLSGQNQETQYF. In nucleotides, the CDR3 is TGTGCCACCAGTGATCTTTCTGGACAGAACCAAGAGACCCAGTACTTC.

The chain couples TRBV20-1 to TRBJ1-5; D is uncertain. The CDR3 consists of 13 residues. The germline gives CDR1 DFQATT, CDR2 SNEGSKA (reference sequence). The V end lost 1 base, the J end lost 5 bases, and 9 bases lay between the germline ends. The CDR3 nucleotides read TGCAGTGCTAGAGTTGGTAGGGATCAGCCCCAGCATTTT. Residues: CSARVGRDQPQHF.

This clonotype was recorded at least ten times. This chain uses TRBV5-4 with TRBJ2-3, with a weak D call TRBD1 (6 bases). The CDR3 totals 14 residues. V lost 1 base and J lost 2, with 8 bases in between. The germline V gene encodes CDR1 SGHNT and CDR2 YYREEE (reference sequence). In nucleotides, the CDR3 is TGTGCCAGCAGCTTGCAGGGGCCCACAGATACGCAGTATTTT. It yields the protein CASSLQGPTDTQYF.

This chain connects TRBV4-1 to TRBJ2-7; unclear D gene. CDR1 and CDR2 (germline): MGHRA, YSYEKL. Trimming took 1 base from V and 6 from J, leaving 7 bases between them. The CDR3 has 12 residues. In DNA form, the CDR3 reads TGCGCCAGCAGCCAAGGGTATGGCGAGCAGTACTTC. Amino acids: CASSQGYGEQYF.

In this sample, this clonotype turned up many times. This chain joins TRBV7-3 and TRBJ2-1, with D perhaps TRBD2 (5 bases). V was pared by 1 base and J by 9 bases, with 13 bases between. The CDR3 contains 14 residues. Looked up from germline, CDR1 is SGHTA and CDR2 is FQGTGA. CDR3 loop: CASSLMSNRGEQFF. The CDR3 nucleotides read TGTGCCAGCAGCTTAATGTCTAATCGGGGTGAGCAGTTCTTC.

This rearrangement joins TRBV12-3 or TRBV12-4 to TRBJ1-2; D is uncertain. V lost 5 bases and J lost 7, with 20 bases in between. The CDR3 length is 15 residues. The CDR3 sequence: CASSPSPLTMGGYTF. The CDR3 DNA is TGTGCCAGCAGTCCCTCCCCGTTGACGATGGGTGGCTACACCTTC.

This clonotype was recorded at least ten times. This chain links TRBV2 with TRBJ2-7, with a weak D call TRBD2 (5 bases). Trimming removed 9 bases at V and 5 bases at J, with 17 bases between. CDR1 is SNHLY, CDR2 FYNNEI, per germline. This CDR3 has 13 residues. The CDR3 is CASRGTSRDEQYF. The CDR3 DNA reads TGTGCCAGTAGAGGAACTAGTCGCGACGAGCAGTACTTC.

This chain joins TRBV10-1 and TRBJ2-4; 7 bases align to TRBD1. The germline V gene encodes CDR1 WNHNN and CDR2 SYGVQD (reference sequence). The CDR3 is 18 amino acids. The V and J ends lost 6 bases and 1 base, in that order; junction bases with no gene match: 15. CDR3 coding DNA: TGCGCCAGCAGAGGACAGGCGCTTTTCCCCTTTGCCAAAAACATTCAGTACTTC. Protein product: CASRGQALFPFAKNIQYF.

The chain couples TRBV7-9 to TRBJ2-7; D gene ambiguous. CDR3 length: 12 residues. Germline V lookup: CDR1 SEHNR, CDR2 FQNEAQ (reference sequence). Trimming removed 5 bases at V and 7 bases at J, with 12 bases between. As DNA, the CDR3 is TGTGCCAGCAGCCGACCCGGACGGGAGCAGTACTTC. This translates into CASSRPGREQYF.

CDR3 in amino acids: CASSLAGMESYEQYF. CDR3 bases: TGTGCCAGCAGTTTAGCGGGGATGGAATCCTACGAGCAGTACTTC. This chain links TRBV28 with TRBJ2-7; D is perhaps TRBD2 (6 bases). V was pared by 2 bases and J by 1 base, with 12 bases between. The germline V gene has CDR1 MDHEN and CDR2 SYDVKM. CDR3 length: 15 amino acids.

About this clonotype: One junction end disagrees with the germline gene, perhaps due to a read error. The chain uses TRBV7-2 and TRBJ1-2; 9 bases line up with TRBD1. Looked up from germline, CDR1 is SGHTA and CDR2 is FQGNSA. The CDR3 spans 14 residues. In DNA form, the CDR3 reads TGTGTCAGCAGCCCGGACAGGGGCGGATATGGCTACACCTTC. This translates into CVSSPDRGGYGYTF.

This clonotype was observed a handful of times. J is TRBJ2-1 and V is TRBV7-6, with D unclear. This CDR3 has 15 amino acids. Trimming removed 5 bases from V and 6 bases from J, with 17 bases in between. Germline assignment: CDR1 SGHVS and CDR2 FNYEAQ. Here the CDR3 DNA reads TGTGCCAGCAGCCCTGGCGAGAACCCCATCAATGAGCAGTTCTTC. It yields the protein CASSPGENPINEQFF.

At least ten counts were recorded for this clonotype. The V and J genes are TRBV28 and TRBJ2-7; a possible D gene is TRBD1 (5 bases). With 6 bases removed from V and 3 bases from J, the gap between germline ends came to 9 bases. In germline, CDR1 is MDHEN, CDR2 SYDVKM. The CDR3 is 12 residues long. The CDR3 nucleotides read TGTGCCAGCAGACTGGGGCGCTACGAGCAGTACTTC. It translates to CASRLGRYEQYF.

This clonotype appeared many times. This sequence joins TRBV9 and TRBJ2-7; 12 nucleotides match TRBD1. The CDR3 is 15 residues long. Germline lookup yields CDR1 SGDLS and CDR2 YYNGEE. The V and J ends lost 3 bases and 2 bases, in that order; junction bases with no gene match: 3. CDR3 loop: CASSEGQGATYEQYF. DNA of the CDR3: TGTGCCAGCAGCGAGGGACAGGGGGCGACCTACGAGCAGTACTTC.

This clonotype was observed at least ten times. This chain links TRBV12-3 or TRBV12-4 with TRBJ1-5; tentatively, D is TRBD1 (6 bases). The CDR3 contains 17 residues. Trimming removed 0 bases at V and 1 base at J, with 13 bases between. The CDR3 loop reads CASSLAKTGRSNQPQHF. In nucleotides, the CDR3 is TGTGCCAGCAGTTTAGCGAAAACAGGGCGAAGCAATCAGCCCCAGCATTTT.

This chain links TRBV12-3 or TRBV12-4 with TRBJ2-7; TRBD2 might be the D (5 bases). The CDR3 extends over 15 amino acids. The V and J ends lost 5 bases and 4 bases respectively, with 18 bases between them. CDR3 protein: CASSASGNLQYEQYF. CDR3 coding DNA: TGTGCCAGCAGTGCGAGCGGCAACCTCCAATACGAGCAGTACTTC.

The table lists this clonotype with a few counts. This chain uses TRBV3-1 with TRBJ1-6, with a weak D call TRBD1 (6 bases). From germline, CDR1 is LGHDT and CDR2 YNNKEL (reference sequence). The CDR3 runs to 12 residues. The V gene lost 6 bases and the J gene lost 9 bases, with 9 bases spanning the gap. The CDR3 protein is CASSQGFSPLHF. DNA of the CDR3: TGTGCCAGCAGTCAGGGGTTTTCACCCCTCCACTTT.

The table lists this clonotype with a few counts. This rearrangement joins TRBV4-2 to TRBJ2-7, with 8 bases aligning to TRBD2. CDR3 length equals 16 residues. J lost 4 bases, V lost 1 base, and 9 bases had no gene match. Germline CDR1 and CDR2: LGHNA and YNFKEQ. The CDR3 DNA follows: TGTGCCAGCAGCCAAGGTTCCCCCAGCGGGAGTTACGAGCAGTACTTC. Amino acids: CASSQGSPSGSYEQYF.

This clonotype was seen only a few times. The chain couples TRBV12-5 to TRBJ2-1; 12 positions agree with TRBD2. The CDR3 extends over 14 amino acids. Germline V gene lookup returns CDR1 LGHNT and CDR2 FRNRAP. V trimming: 1 base; J trimming: 11 bases; junction bases outside the gene matches: 3. CDR3 amino acids: CASGLDLAGGKQFF. CDR3 coding DNA: TGTGCTAGTGGTTTGGATCTAGCGGGAGGGAAGCAGTTCTTC.

V is TRBV7-9 and J is TRBJ1-2, with 8 bases lining up with TRBD1. V trimming: 1 base; J trimming: 8 bases; junction bases outside the gene matches: 6. Germline V gene sequence: CDR1 SEHNR, CDR2 FQNEAQ (reference sequence). CDR3 length: 14 residues. CDR3 nucleotides: TGTGCCAGCAGCTTAGAGTCAGGGGGCAGCGGCTACACCTTC. Protein: CASSLESGGSGYTF.

Comment on this clonotype: Relative to the germline gene, one junction end is altered; a read error may explain this. The chain has TRBV7-9 and TRBJ2-1; TRBD2 might be the D (5 bases). This CDR3 contains 15 residues. Germline CDR1 is SEHNR and CDR2 is FQNEAQ (reference sequence). CDR3 DNA: TGTGCCAGCAGCTTAGCGGAGGACCCCTACTATGAGCAGTTCTTC. This translates into CASSLAEDPYYEQFF. The full variable domain, completed using reference TRBV7-9 and TRBJ2-1, is DTGVSQNPRHKITKRGQNVTFRCDPISEHNRLYWYRQTLGQGPEFLTYFQNEAQLEKSRLLSDRFSAERPKGSFSTLEIQRTEQGDSAMYLCASSLAEDPYYEQFFGPGTRLTVL.

The gene calls are TRBV10-3 and TRBJ1-1, with a weak D call TRBD1 (5 bases). This CDR3 has 12 amino acids. Trimming left V 9 bases short and J 1 base short, with 9 bases between. The germline CDR1 and CDR2 sequences are ENHRY and SYGVKD. CDR3 amino acids: CAMGDGNTEAFF. CDR3 coding DNA: TGTGCCATGGGGGATGGGAACACTGAAGCTTTCTTT.

To note about this clonotype: Germline and junction disagree at one end, which may indicate a read error. The chain uses TRBV7-3 and TRBJ2-1; a possible D gene is TRBD2 (5 bases). CDR1 is SGHTA and CDR2 is FQGTGA in the germline V gene. The CDR3 loop spans 13 amino acids. The CDR3 protein is CASSPYDYTEQFF. CDR3 coding DNA: TGTGCCAGCAGCCCGTATGACTACACTGAGCAGTTCTTC.

V usage is TRBV27 and J usage is TRBJ1-3; D not resolved. CDR1 is MNHEY, CDR2 SMNVEV, per germline (reference sequence). The CDR3 is 14 residues long. V shed 4 bases and J shed 0 bases, with 7 bases lying between them. The CDR3 nucleotides read TGTGCCAGCAGTTCAGTCCACTCTGGAAACACCATATATTTT. Translated, it gives CASSSVHSGNTIYF.

This clonotype was counted only a few times. The chain carries TRBV7-6 and TRBJ2-1, with D unclear. CDR3 size: 13 residues. Trimming cost V 3 bases and J 8 bases, with 11 bases left between them. Germline V CDR1 and CDR2: SGHVS, FNYEAQ. This CDR3 is CASSFRVRDEQFF. CDR3 in DNA: TGTGCCAGCAGCTTTAGGGTCCGGGATGAGCAGTTCTTC.

The V call is TRBV29-1, the J call TRBJ1-3; D is uncertain. The V gene lost 7 bases and the J gene lost 0 bases, with 10 bases spanning the gap. CDR1 is SQVTM and CDR2 is ANQGSEA in the germline V gene. The CDR3 length is 13 residues. The CDR3 bases are TGCAGCGCCTGTTGGGGCTCTGGAAACACCATATATTTT. It encodes CSACWGSGNTIYF.

V is TRBV12-3 or TRBV12-4 and J is TRBJ2-1, with D perhaps TRBD1 or TRBD2 (5 bases each). The V and J ends lost 4 bases and 4 bases respectively, with 17 bases between them. The CDR3 has 16 amino acids. The CDR3 loop is CASSSSQDKVYNEQFF. In DNA form, the CDR3 reads TGTGCCAGCAGTTCTAGCCAGGACAAGGTGTACAATGAGCAGTTCTTC.

This clonotype has a count of ten or more. The chain couples TRBV20-1 to TRBJ2-1, with TRBD2 matching over 10 bases. V gave up 3 bases and J gave up 5 bases; unmatched junction bases: 4. Looked up from germline, CDR1 is DFQATT and CDR2 is SNEGSKA (reference sequence). The CDR3 has 14 residues. CDR3 sequence: CSARGTSENNEQFF. In nucleotides, the CDR3 is TGCAGTGCTAGGGGGACTAGCGAGAACAATGAGCAGTTCTTC.

This clonotype was detected a few times. DNA of the CDR3: TGTGCCAGCAGCTCCCTGGGGGGGGATGAGCAGTTCTTC. Translation gives CASSSLGGDEQFF. The chain combines TRBV7-6 with TRBJ2-1; 7 nucleotides line up with TRBD2. Germline CDR1 is SGHVS and CDR2 is FNYEAQ. The CDR3 length is 13 residues. With V trimmed by 4 bases and J by 8 bases, 5 bases remained unmatched.